The rows below give T cell receptor beta chains drawn from one sample of a study of blood T cell repertoires in COVID-19. The data were produced by immunoSEQ multiplex PCR, yet TCRdb's version contains in-frame clones alone and is incomplete. The table lists a few hundred thousand clones, about 85% of them singletons. The specimen was peripheral blood. These TCRs come from a woman aged 18-35 years with acute or convalescent COVID-19. The CDR3 runs from the conserved cysteine through the conserved F or W. A D gene is named only where the DNA matches it firmly. Rows may omit the clone size; those that give it use once, few, many or a size class.

V gene,D gene,clone size,J gene,CDR3 DNA,CDR3 protein
TRBV6-5,TRBD1,once,TRBJ1-2,TGTGCCAGCAGCCGCACCGGGACAGGGGTTGGCTACACCTTC,CASSRTGTGVGYTF
TRBV18,.,.,TRBJ1-2,TGTGCCAGCTCACCACCCGGAACAGGGACATATGGCTACACCTTC,CASSPPGTGTYGYTF
TRBV19,TRBD1,few,TRBJ1-5,TGTGCCAGTAGTTCCCAGGGGGCGGGTCAGCCCCAGCATTTT,CASSSQGAGQPQHF
TRBV5-1,.,.,TRBJ2-4,TGCGCCAGCAGCTCTAATCTAGCCAAAAACATTCAGTACTTC,CASSSNLAKNIQYF
TRBV2,TRBD1,.,TRBJ1-1,TGTGCCAGCAGTGACGTCGTACCAGGGGGATTCTTCCAAGCTTTCTTT,CASSDVVPGGFFQAFF
TRBV2,TRBD1,.,TRBJ1-6,TGTGCCAAAGGTGGGACAGATAATTCACCCCTCCACTTT,CAKGGTDNSPLHF
TRBV6-2/TRBV6-3,TRBD1,.,TRBJ1-1,TGTGCCAGCAGTTTTGGGACAGGGGGGGCAGCTTTCTTT,CASSFGTGGAAFF
TRBV2,.,.,TRBJ1-4,TGTGCCAGCAGTGGTCAGACTGCTTTTAATGAAAAACTGTTTTTT,CASSGQTAFNEKLFF
TRBV7-6,.,few,TRBJ2-7,TGTGCCAGCAGCTTAGAAGGGGAGGTGGAGTCCTACGAGCAGTACTTC,CASSLEGEVESYEQYF
TRBV27,TRBD2,.,TRBJ2-1,TGTGCCAGCAGCCGAACGGCGGGAGGGATCAATGAGCAGTTCTTC,CASSRTAGGINEQFF
TRBV6-6,.,many,TRBJ1-3,TGTGCCAGCAGTTTAGACGGAGCCTTCTCTGGAAACACCATATATTTT,CASSLDGAFSGNTIYF
TRBV5-6,.,.,TRBJ2-7,TGTGCCAGCAGCTTGGGTCGCGAGCAGTACTTC,CASSLGREQYF
TRBV5-5,.,.,TRBJ2-7,TGTGCCAGCAGCTTGGTGGTAGACGAGCAGTACTTC,CASSLVVDEQYF
TRBV6-5,.,.,TRBJ2-1,TGTGCCAGCAGTTACTCGGAGGGTATGCAAAAGAATGAGCAGTTCTTC,CASSYSEGMQKNEQFF
TRBV28,.,.,TRBJ2-1,TGTGCCAGCAGTGTGCAGGGAGGGGGTTACAATGAGCAGTTCTTC,CASSVQGGGYNEQFF
TRBV3-1/TRBV3-2,.,.,TRBJ2-1,TGTGCCAGCAGCGACGATACTAGCCCTGAGCAGTTCTTC,CASSDDTSPEQFF
TRBV24-1,TRBD2,.,TRBJ2-7,TGTGCCACCAGTGATTTGGAACTAGCGGGAGGCTTCTACGAGCAGTACTTC,CATSDLELAGGFYEQYF
TRBV7-6,TRBD1,.,TRBJ2-7,TGTGCCAGCAGCTTTAGTTCACAGGGGGAGCAGTACTTC,CASSFSSQGEQYF
TRBV19,.,.,TRBJ2-2,TGTGCCAGTAGTATCAGCCTCCCCGAGGTCACCGGGGAGCTGTTTTTT,CASSISLPEVTGELFF
TRBV2,.,.,TRBJ2-7,TGTGCCAGCAGTGACGGGTCCTCCTACGAGCAGTACTTC,CASSDGSSYEQYF
TRBV4-1,.,.,TRBJ2-3,TGCGCCAGCAGCCAAGATGGCGCCACGGGAGATACGCAGTATTTT,CASSQDGATGDTQYF
TRBV2,TRBD2,.,TRBJ2-7,TGTGCCAGCAGTGAAAAGGTGGGGGGGGCCTACGAGCAGTACTTC,CASSEKVGGAYEQYF
TRBV5-6,.,.,TRBJ2-1,TGTGCCAGCAGCCTAAACAGATACAATGAGCAGTTCTTC,CASSLNRYNEQFF
TRBV24-1,.,.,TRBJ2-5,TGTGCCACCAGTGTGCCCTACGGGAACCAAGAGACCCAGTACTTC,CATSVPYGNQETQYF
TRBV7-9,TRBD1,.,TRBJ2-1,TGTGCCAGCAGCCGGGACAGCCGGCGGGACAATGAGCAGTTCTTC,CASSRDSRRDNEQFF
TRBV6-5,.,few,TRBJ2-1,TGTGCCAGCAGTTTAGGGGCTTACAATGAGCAGTTCTTC,CASSLGAYNEQFF
TRBV5-6,TRBD2,.,TRBJ2-5,TGTGCCAGCAGCCTCCGACTAGCGGGGCAAGAGACCCAGTACTTC,CASSLRLAGQETQYF
TRBV27,.,once,TRBJ1-3,TGTGCCACCGGACGGGCAGGGAAGGGAAACACCATATATTTT,CATGRAGKGNTIYF
TRBV11-2,TRBD1,.,TRBJ2-6,TGTGCCAGCAGTTATAGGGACAGGGCTGGGGCCAACGTCCTGACTTTC,CASSYRDRAGANVLTF